These 6 T cell receptor beta chains were all obtained from the same sample, sequenced in a study of T cell responses to AZD1222 COVID-19 vaccine. Libraries were prepared by immunoSEQ multiplex PCR; TCRdb keeps only in-frame clonotypes and omits some of them. The sample shows about 120,000 clones, about 87% of them seen only once. This sample comprised peripheral blood, obtained on day 0 of AZD1222 vaccination. The receptors stem from an adult in good health.

DNA for the CDR3: TGTGCCACCAGCAGAACATCAGAGCCCCAGCATTTT. This codes for CATSRTSEPQHF. The rearrangement joins TRBV15 to TRBJ1-5, with no clear D. The ends were cut back, 2 bases at V and 8 bases at J, with 7 bases in the middle. Germline lookup yields CDR1 LNHNV and CDR2 YYDKDF (reference sequence). The CDR3 is made up of 12 amino acids.

The gene calls are TRBV6-4 and TRBJ1-2, with D perhaps TRBD1 (5 bases). Germline CDR1 MRHNA, CDR2 SNTAGT. This CDR3 is 15 amino acids long. Trimming cost V 4 bases and J 2 bases, with 14 bases left between them. DNA for the CDR3: TGTGCCAGCAGTGCCTCCGGGACTCACAACTATGGCTACACCTTC. Translating gives CASSASGTHNYGYTF.

The genes are TRBV6-1 and TRBJ2-3, with TRBD2 matching over 7 bases. The CDR3 runs 15 residues. Germline lookup yields CDR1 MNHNS and CDR2 SASEGT. The junction had 2 bases not matched to a gene; V was cut back by 2 bases and J by 0 bases. The CDR3 DNA sequence: TGTGCCAGCAGTGAAAGCGGGGAAAGCACAGATACGCAGTATTTT. Its translation is CASSESGESTDTQYF.

The chain joins TRBV2 to TRBJ1-1, with TRBD1 as a possible D gene (5 bases). V lost 7 bases, J lost 1 base, and 10 bases lay in between. The germline gives CDR1 SNHLY, CDR2 FYNNEI. This CDR3 contains 13 residues. This CDR3 reads CASTGQGNTEAFF. As DNA, the CDR3 is TGTGCCAGCACGGGGCAGGGGAACACTGAAGCTTTCTTT. Looking up the rest from reference TRBV2 and TRBJ1-1 gives the full variable domain: EPEVTQTPSHQVTQMGQEVILRCVPISNHLYFYWYRQILGQKVEFLVSFYNNEISEKSEIFDDQFSVERPDGSNFTLKIRSTKLEDSAMYFCASTGQGNTEAFFGQGTRLTVV.

This clone was detected only once. This chain joins TRBV10-3 and TRBJ2-7; 8 nucleotides align to TRBD2. J was trimmed by 1 base and V by 8 bases; bases with no gene match: 7. From germline, CDR1 is ENHRY and CDR2 SYGVKD. The CDR3 is made up of 14 amino acids. CDR3 nucleotide sequence: TGTGCCATCGGGACTAGTAATTATTCCTACGAGCAGTACTTC. Protein product: CAIGTSNYSYEQYF.

This chain links TRBV7-9 with TRBJ2-5; no clear D. This CDR3 has 13 amino acids. V dropped 1 base and J dropped 4 bases, with 7 bases sitting between them. The germline CDR1 and CDR2 sequences are SEHNR and FQNEAQ (reference sequence). The CDR3, as DNA: TGTGCCAGCAGCTTAGGGGTGGGAGAGACCCAGTACTTC. This encodes CASSLGVGETQYF. The whole variable domain, remainder taken from reference TRBV7-9 and TRBJ2-5, is DTGVSQNPRHKITKRGQNVTFRCDPISEHNRLYWYRQTLGQGPEFLTYFQNEAQLEKSRLLSDRFSAERPKGSFSTLEIQRTEQGDSAMYLCASSLGVGETQYFGPGTRLLVL.